A few counts support the clone carrying this T cell receptor (beta chain). It was during active infection that Seattle patients were enrolled and then longitudinally followed. In the authors' methods: It was from reference gene primer amplification that nucleated cell counts were estimated. Profiled with immunoSEQ multiplex PCR; TCRdb holds only in-frame clones, not every one. The V and J calls and clone size come from that table; D and trimming were worked out from the DNA. This sample has fewer than 250,000 clones; roughly 82% occur once, and the top ten carry approximately 7.8%. This entry belongs to a study of blood T cell repertoires in COVID-19. Across the whole study: Samples came from the United States, Italy and Spain, spanning acute and convalescent COVID-19. PBMCs, B-cell-depleted T cells, or T cells were the source of the cDNA or gDNA that made up the material.

This CDR3 comprises 16 residues. V was clipped by 0 bases and J by 4 bases, with 15 bases between them. Germline V gene data show CDR1 as ENHRY and CDR2 as SYGVKD. This TCR was sampled from a woman between 55 and 75 years old with COVID-19, enrolled during active disease. Sequenced input: peripheral blood. V is TRBV10-3 and J is TRBJ1-2; D might be TRBD1 (5 bases). CDR3 bases: TGTGCCATCAGTGAGTCAAGATCAGGGCTCGGCTATGGCTACACCTTC. Translation gives CAISESRSGLGYGYTF.